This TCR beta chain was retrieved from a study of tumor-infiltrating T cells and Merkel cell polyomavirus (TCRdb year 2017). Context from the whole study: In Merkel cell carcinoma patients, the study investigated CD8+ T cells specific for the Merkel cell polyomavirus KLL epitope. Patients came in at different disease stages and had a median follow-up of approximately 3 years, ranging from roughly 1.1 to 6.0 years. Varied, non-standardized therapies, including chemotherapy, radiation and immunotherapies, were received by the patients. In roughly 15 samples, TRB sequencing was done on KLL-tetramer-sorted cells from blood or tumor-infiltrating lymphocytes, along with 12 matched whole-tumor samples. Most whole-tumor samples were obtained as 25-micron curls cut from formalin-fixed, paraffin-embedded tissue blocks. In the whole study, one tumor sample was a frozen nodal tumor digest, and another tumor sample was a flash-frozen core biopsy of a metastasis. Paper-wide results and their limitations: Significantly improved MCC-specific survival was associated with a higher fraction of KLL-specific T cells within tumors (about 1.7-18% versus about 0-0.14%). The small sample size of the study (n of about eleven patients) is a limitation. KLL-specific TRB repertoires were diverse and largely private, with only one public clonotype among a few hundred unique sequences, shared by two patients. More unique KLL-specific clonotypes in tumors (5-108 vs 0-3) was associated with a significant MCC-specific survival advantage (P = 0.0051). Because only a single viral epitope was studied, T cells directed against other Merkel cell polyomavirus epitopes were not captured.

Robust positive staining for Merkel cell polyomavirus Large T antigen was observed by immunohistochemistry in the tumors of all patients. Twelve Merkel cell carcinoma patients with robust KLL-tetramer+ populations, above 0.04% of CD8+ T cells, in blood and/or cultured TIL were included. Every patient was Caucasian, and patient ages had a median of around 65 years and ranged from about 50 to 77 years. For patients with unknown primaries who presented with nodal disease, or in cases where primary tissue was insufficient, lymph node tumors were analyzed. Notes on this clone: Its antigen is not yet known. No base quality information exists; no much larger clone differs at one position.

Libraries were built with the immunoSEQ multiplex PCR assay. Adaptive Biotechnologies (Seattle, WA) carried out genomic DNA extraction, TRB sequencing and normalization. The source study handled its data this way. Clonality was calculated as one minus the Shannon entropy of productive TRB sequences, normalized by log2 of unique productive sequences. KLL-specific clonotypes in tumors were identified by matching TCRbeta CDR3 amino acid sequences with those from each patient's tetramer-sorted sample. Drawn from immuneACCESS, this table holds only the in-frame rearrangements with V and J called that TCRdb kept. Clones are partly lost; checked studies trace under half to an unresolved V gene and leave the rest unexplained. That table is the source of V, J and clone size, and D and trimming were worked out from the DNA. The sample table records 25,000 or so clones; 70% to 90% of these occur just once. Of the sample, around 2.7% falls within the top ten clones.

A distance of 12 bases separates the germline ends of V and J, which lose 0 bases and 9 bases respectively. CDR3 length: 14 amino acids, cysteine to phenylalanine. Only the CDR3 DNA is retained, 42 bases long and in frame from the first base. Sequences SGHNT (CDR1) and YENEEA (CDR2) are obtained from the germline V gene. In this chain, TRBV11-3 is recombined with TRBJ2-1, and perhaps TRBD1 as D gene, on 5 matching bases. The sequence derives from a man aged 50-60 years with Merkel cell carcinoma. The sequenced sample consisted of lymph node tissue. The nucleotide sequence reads TGTGCCAGCAGCTTAGATGGCGGTAGGGGTGAGCAGTTCTTC. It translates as CASSLDGGRGEQFF.